A single sample gave rise to the 32 T cell receptor beta chains below, sequenced in a study of OX40 agonist ivuxolimab in advanced cancers. Produced via immunoSEQ multiplex PCR; TCRdb's table is partial and in-frame only. This table holds about 150,000 clones, 85% to 95% found once. This specimen consisted of CD4+ or CD8+ T cells sorted from blood, obtained in a trial of the OX40 agonist ivuxolimab. The receptors come from an adult with an advanced solid tumor such as melanoma, head and neck, liver or kidney cancer.

V gene TRBV7-6 combines with J gene TRBJ2-1; possible D gene TRBD1, 6 bases. This CDR3 is 15 amino acids long. Trimming took off 2 bases at V and 3 bases at J, with 11 bases between the two ends. Per germline, CDR1 SGHVS and CDR2 FNYEAQ. The CDR3 nucleotides read TGTGCCAGCAGCTTATTTGGGGGCAACTACAATGAGCAGTTCTTC. As protein: CASSLFGGNYNEQFF.

This clone came up once. This chain uses TRBV10-3 with TRBJ2-2; D may be TRBD2 (6 bases). The V and J ends lost 5 bases and 0 bases respectively, with 13 bases between them. The CDR3 has 16 residues. Germline V gene lookup returns CDR1 ENHRY and CDR2 SYGVKD. CDR3 in DNA: TGTGCCATCAGTCCGGACTACTTGACGAACACCGGGGAGCTGTTTTTT. Encoded protein: CAISPDYLTNTGELFF.

The V and J genes are TRBV7-2 and TRBJ1-5; D unclear. Germline CDR1 is SGHTA and CDR2 is FQGNSA. This CDR3 contains 14 residues. V lost 4 bases and J 3 bases, leaving 10 bases between the germline ends. CDR3: CASSSGQTNQPQHF. In DNA form, the CDR3 reads TGTGCCAGCAGCTCCGGGCAGACCAATCAGCCCCAGCATTTT. The full variable domain, with the rest looked up from reference TRBV7-2 and TRBJ1-5, is GAGVSQSPSNKVTEKGKDVELRCDPISGHTALYWYRQSLGQGLEFLIYFQGNSAPDKSGLPSDRFSAERTGGSVSTLTIQRTQQEDSAVYLCASSSGQTNQPQHFGDGTRLSIL.

The V call is TRBV11-2, the J call TRBJ2-1; 12 nucleotides line up with TRBD1. The trim removed 3 bases at V and 6 bases at J, leaving 0 bases unmatched. Germline V gene data show CDR1 as SGHAT and CDR2 as FQNNGV. CDR3 length: 14 amino acids. The CDR3 coding sequence is TGTGCCAGCAGCTTGGGACAGGGGGCCAATGAGCAGTTCTTC. Protein product: CASSLGQGANEQFF.

Written as DNA, the CDR3 is TGTGCCAGCAGCTTAGGGGCGGGGGGTCCCACAGATACGCAGTATTTT. Protein product: CASSLGAGGPTDTQYF. This rearrangement joins TRBV11-3 to TRBJ2-3; 8 bases map to TRBD2. Germline V gene sequence: CDR1 SGHNT, CDR2 YENEEA. The V segment lost 1 base and the J segment 2 bases; nucleotides outside the gene matches: 5. The CDR3 has 16 amino acids.

V usage is TRBV7-2 and J usage is TRBJ2-2, with 10 positions matching TRBD2. V gave up 0 bases and J gave up 4 bases; unmatched junction bases: 8. The CDR3 is 18 residues long. From germline, CDR1 is SGHTA and CDR2 FQGNSA. CDR3 sequence: CASSLAALAGAVTGELFF. The CDR3 nucleotides are TGTGCCAGCAGCTTAGCGGCCCTAGCGGGGGCGGTCACCGGGGAGCTGTTTTTT.

The chain joins TRBV6-1 to TRBJ1-3; TRBD1 might be the D (5 bases). Germline CDR1 is MNHNS and CDR2 is SASEGT. The V and J ends lost 3 bases and 0 bases respectively, with 12 bases between them. The CDR3 has 16 residues. The CDR3: CASSDPGHNSGNTIYF. The CDR3, as DNA: TGTGCCAGCAGTGATCCCGGACATAACTCTGGAAACACCATATATTTT.

In the case of this clone: The same CDR3 arises from other DNA sequences in this sample as well. The chain joins TRBV18 to TRBJ2-7; D call uncertain. V lost 2 bases and J lost 3, with 2 bases in between. The CDR3 loop spans 11 amino acids. CDR1 is KGHSH, CDR2 LQKENI, per germline. DNA of the CDR3: TGTGCCAGCTCACCAAACTACGAGCAGTACTTC. Its protein is CASSPNYEQYF.

The J gene is TRBJ1-1, the V gene TRBV7-2, with a possible D match to TRBD1 (6 bases). CDR3 length: 14 amino acids. The germline gives CDR1 SGHTA, CDR2 FQGNSA. V gave up 2 bases and J gave up 4 bases, with 11 bases separating them. The CDR3 spells CASSLTTGPTEAFF. The CDR3 DNA reads as TGTGCCAGCAGCTTAACTACAGGGCCCACTGAAGCTTTCTTT.

CDR3 DNA: TGCGCCAGCAGTGAGTCGTTGGCGGCCTACACAGATACGCAGTATTTT. Its protein is CASSESLAAYTDTQYF. The chain joins TRBV10-1 to TRBJ2-3; the D is unclear. Germline CDR1 reads WNHNN; CDR2 reads SYGVQD (reference sequence). CDR3 length equals 16 residues. V shed 0 bases and J shed 2 bases, with 12 bases lying between them.

The chain has TRBV6-5 and TRBJ2-1, with 12 bases aligning to TRBD2. Losses at the gene ends were 6 bases for V and 13 bases for J; bases not matched to a gene: 4. CDR1 and CDR2 from the germline V gene are MNHEY and SVGAGI. The CDR3 extends over 12 amino acids. In nucleotides, the CDR3 is TGTGCCAGCAGACAGACTAGCGGGAGACAGTTCTTC. The encoded protein is CASRQTSGRQFF.

This sequence joins TRBV4-3 and TRBJ2-3; 9 positions agree with TRBD2. Per germline, CDR1 LGHNA and CDR2 YSLEER. The length of the CDR3 is 14 residues. The J segment lost 3 bases and the V segment lost 4 bases, leaving 2 bases of the junction unmatched. In DNA form, the CDR3 reads TGCGCCAGCAGCCTTAGCGGGAGTACAGATACGCAGTATTTT. Its translation is CASSLSGSTDTQYF.

The genes are TRBV7-6 and TRBJ2-7; maybe TRBD2 (5 bases). The CDR3 runs 12 residues. CDR1 and CDR2 (germline): SGHVS, FNYEAQ. V lost 4 bases to trimming and J lost 6 bases, with 10 bases between them. The CDR3 sequence is CASSYPGGEQYF. Written as DNA, the CDR3 is TGTGCCAGCAGCTATCCCGGAGGCGAGCAGTACTTC.

CDR3 sequence reads: CASSTRLAGGQDIQYF. CDR3 nucleotides: TGTGCCAGCAGCACCAGACTAGCGGGGGGGCAGGACATTCAGTACTTC. This chain connects TRBV7-2 to TRBJ2-4, with 14 bases lining up with TRBD2. The V segment lost 5 bases and the J segment 8 bases; nucleotides outside the gene matches: 8. This CDR3 contains 16 residues. CDR1 and CDR2 (germline): SGHTA, FQGNSA.

The chain couples TRBV5-4 to TRBJ2-2; the D gene is possibly TRBD2 (6 bases). V lost 0 bases to trimming and J lost 5 bases, with 11 bases between them. The CDR3 spans 15 residues. Germline V gene sequence: CDR1 SGHNT, CDR2 YYREEE (reference sequence). In nucleotides, the CDR3 is TGTGCCAGCAGCTTGGATCGGGAGCAAACCGGGGAGCTGTTTTTT. The encoded protein is CASSLDREQTGELFF.

The chain carries TRBV28 and TRBJ1-2; possible D gene TRBD1, 5 bases. This CDR3 is built from 15 residues. Germline V CDR1 and CDR2: MDHEN, SYDVKM. V lost 6 bases and J 2 bases, leaving 16 bases between the germline ends. The CDR3 region is CASSLPEGRNYGYTF. The CDR3 coding sequence is TGTGCCAGCAGCCTCCCGGAGGGGCGCAACTATGGCTACACCTTC.

This rearrangement joins TRBV7-3 to TRBJ2-1; D is ambiguous. V was clipped by 2 bases and J by 7 bases, with 6 bases between them. CDR3 length equals 12 residues. The V gene's germline CDR1 is SGHTA and CDR2 FQGTGA. CDR3 loop: CASSLYQNEQFF. The CDR3 DNA is TGTGCCAGCAGCTTATATCAAAATGAGCAGTTCTTC.

This clone was seen only once. Other DNA sequences from this sample encode an identical CDR3 as well. The V call is TRBV18, the J call TRBJ2-3, with a possible D match to TRBD2 (6 bases). Trimming removed 0 bases from V and 2 bases from J, with 9 bases in between. The CDR3 has 15 amino acids. Germline values: CDR1 KGHSH, CDR2 LQKENI. CDR3 sequence: CASSPPGLYTDTQYF. The CDR3, as DNA: TGTGCCAGCTCACCACCGGGACTGTACACAGATACGCAGTATTTT.

Only one count was recorded for this clone. The V gene is TRBV7-2, the J gene TRBJ2-1; 7 bases line up with TRBD1. This CDR3 is 15 amino acids long. The V gene's germline CDR1 is SGHTA and CDR2 FQGNSA. The V and J ends lost 3 bases and 7 bases, in that order; junction bases with no gene match: 9. The CDR3 region has the DNA TGTGCCAGCAGCTTTCAAGGGGGCGGATATAATGAGCAGTTCTTC. Protein product: CASSFQGGGYNEQFF.

The rearrangement links TRBV2 to TRBJ1-2; a weak D match, TRBD1 (5 bases). V lost 4 bases, J lost 2 bases, and 14 bases lay in between. From germline, CDR1 is SNHLY and CDR2 FYNNEI. The CDR3 runs to 15 residues. The CDR3 sequence: CASSALGGINYGYTF. CDR3 in DNA: TGTGCCAGCAGTGCCCTGGGGGGGATCAACTATGGCTACACCTTC.

The rearrangement joins TRBV7-2 to TRBJ2-2, with D possibly TRBD2 on 5 matching bases. CDR1 is SGHTA and CDR2 is FQGNSA in the germline V gene. The CDR3 consists of 16 residues. Trimming took 5 bases from V and 1 from J, leaving 14 bases between them. The CDR3 reads CASSPWGDMNTGELFF. The CDR3 DNA reads TGTGCCAGCAGCCCCTGGGGAGATATGAACACCGGGGAGCTGTTTTTT.

Turning to this clone: The junction differs from germline at one of its ends, possibly a read error. The V and J genes are TRBV10-3 and TRBJ2-2; 7 nucleotides line up with TRBD2. Germline CDR1 reads ENHRY; CDR2 reads SYGVKD. CDR3 size: 19 residues. The CDR3 sequence: CAISMRGASGPDNTGELLF. CDR3 DNA: TGTGCCATCAGCATGAGGGGCGCTAGCGGACCAGATAACACCGGGGAGCTGCTTTTT.

J is TRBJ2-7 and V is TRBV11-3; perhaps D is TRBD1 or TRBD2 (6 bases each). The CDR3 runs 15 residues. V was clipped by 0 bases and J by 2 bases, with 11 bases between them. Germline assignment: CDR1 SGHNT and CDR2 YENEEA. The CDR3 bases are TGTGCCAGCAGCTTAGAAGGGGGGAAACCCTACGAGCAGTACTTC. Protein product: CASSLEGGKPYEQYF.

CDR3 residues: CASSSPGLSFDEQYF. Here the CDR3 DNA reads TGTGCCAGCAGTAGCCCGGGCCTCTCGTTCGACGAGCAGTACTTC. The chain links TRBV6-5 to TRBJ2-7, with unresolved D. Trimming stripped 5 bases from V and 5 bases from J, with 19 bases between. The CDR3 contains 15 residues. Germline CDR1 MNHEY, CDR2 SVGAGI.

V usage is TRBV7-8 and J usage is TRBJ1-5; D call uncertain. There are 15 residues in the CDR3. The germline gives CDR1 SGHVS, CDR2 FQNEAQ. V was trimmed by 1 base and J by 3 bases, leaving 10 bases between them. The CDR3 nucleotides read TGTGCCAGCAGCTTAGGAGCCCAGCTCAATCAGCCCCAGCATTTT. Its translation is CASSLGAQLNQPQHF.

J is TRBJ1-6 and V is TRBV27; maybe TRBD1 (5 bases). Trimming took 5 bases from V and 0 from J, leaving 17 bases between them. The length of the CDR3 is 18 residues. Germline V gene data show CDR1 as MNHEY and CDR2 as SMNVEV (reference sequence). CDR3: CASSKTGTYSSYNSPLHF. In DNA form, the CDR3 reads TGTGCCAGCAGTAAAACAGGAACTTACAGCTCCTATAATTCACCCCTCCACTTT.

The chain couples TRBV28 to TRBJ1-2; D may be TRBD1 (5 bases). The CDR3 sequence is 15 residues long. CDR1 is MDHEN and CDR2 is SYDVKM in the germline V gene. V was shortened by 4 bases and J by 1 base, with 13 bases between the two germline ends. CDR3 amino acids: CASSSGARFNYGYTF. The CDR3 nucleotides read TGTGCCAGCAGTTCCGGGGCCCGCTTTAACTATGGCTACACCTTC.

CDR3: CASSLVGGNEQFF. CDR3 DNA sequence: TGCGCCAGCAGCTTGGTCGGGGGGAATGAGCAGTTCTTC. The rearrangement links TRBV5-1 to TRBJ2-1, with 7 nucleotides matching TRBD2. After removal of 0 bases from V and 7 bases from J, the junction contained 1 base not matched to a gene. Germline-derived CDR1 and CDR2 are SGHRS and YFSETQ. The CDR3 runs 13 residues.

The chain uses TRBV4-3 and TRBJ1-2; D call uncertain. This CDR3 spans 15 amino acids. CDR1 is LGHNA, CDR2 YSLEER, per germline. V was cut by 0 bases and J by 1 base, with 9 bases left in between. The CDR3 sequence: CASSQELGSNYGYTF. In DNA form, the CDR3 reads TGCGCCAGCAGCCAAGAACTTGGCAGTAACTATGGCTACACCTTC.

The CDR3 loop reads CASSSDTFRGNTEAFF. In nucleotides, the CDR3 is TGCGCCAGCAGCTCTGACACCTTCAGAGGGAACACTGAAGCTTTCTTT. The chain combines TRBV5-1 with TRBJ1-1; D gene uncertain. CDR1 SGHRS and CDR2 YFSETQ come from the germline V gene. The CDR3 consists of 16 residues. The V end was cut by 3 bases, the J end by 1 base, with 16 bases between.

This clone has more than one count but fewer than ten. The V and J genes are TRBV7-2 and TRBJ1-2, with no clear D. CDR3 length: 15 amino acids. Germline V gives CDR1 SGHTA, CDR2 FQGNSA. Trimming cost V 4 bases and J 1 base, with 13 bases left between them. Written as DNA, the CDR3 is TGTGCCAGCAGCTCCCGCGGGCCGAGTAACTATGGCTACACCTTC. It is translated as CASSSRGPSNYGYTF.

This rearrangement joins TRBV18 to TRBJ1-1; D uncertain. CDR3 length: 16 residues. Between the trimmed V and J ends, which lost 3 bases and 0 bases, there was a span of 14 bases. Per the germline V gene, CDR1 is KGHSH and CDR2 is LQKENI. DNA for the CDR3: TGTGCCAGCTCACCTAAAGGTCCCGGGATGAACACTGAAGCTTTCTTT. Translating it yields CASSPKGPGMNTEAFF.